This T cell receptor (beta chain) was observed in a study of human T cells and chemical hapten exposure. The J segment lost 2 bases and the V segment lost 7 bases, leaving 9 bases of the junction unmatched. The CDR3 length is 16 residues. Germline values: CDR1 SGHTA, CDR2 FQGNSA. The time point denotes: patch test 1, 2 weeks after DPC sensitization. As for treatment: therapeutic diphenylcyclopropenone sensitization with weekly scalp DPC. Each CDR3 protein gets one entry after TCRdb re-called the RACE reads with MiXCR. The sample includes 370,000 or so distinct CDR3 sequences, more than 4.5% seen only once; the top ten take 2% to 2.5%. There are many counts of this clonotype.

The J gene is TRBJ1-5, the V gene TRBV7-2, with 9 bases lining up with TRBD1. Sequences were derived from whole blood, sampled in connection with sensitization to the hapten diphenylcyclopropenone (DPC). This receptor was identified in a woman in her 50s with alopecia areata. Some clones in this sample may be carry-over from other donors' samples. CDR3 nucleotide sequence: TGTGCCAGCACCCAGGGACAGGGCTCGCGCAATCAGCCCCAGCATTTT. Protein sequence: CASTQGQGSRNQPQHF.